This TCR beta chain was observed in a study of T cells expressing NK-cell markers (dated by TCRdb to the early 2020s). General notes on the study: Fewer than ten donors provided sorted CD3+CD56+NKG2C+, CD3+CD56+NKG2C- and CD3+CD56-NKG2C+ T-cell subsets, whose TCR beta-chain repertoires were profiled. Of the eight sequenced donors, seven were found to be HCMV-seropositive and one was found to be HCMV-seronegative. The libraries were sequenced on Illumina HiSeq 2000/2500, MiSeq or NextSeq, producing 2 x 150 bp reads. The eight sequenced donors were randomly selected healthy volunteers, three men and five women.

Sequences SNHLY (CDR1) and FYNNEI (CDR2) are obtained from the germline V gene. The cysteine opens and the phenylalanine closes a CDR3 of 13 amino acids. DNA for this receptor is not on file. Sequencer: Illumina HiSeq 2000. 5'RACE template switching, by which a universal primer site and unique molecular identifiers were added, was used to make TCR beta cDNA libraries. Priming for cDNA synthesis came from the TCR beta constant segment, and two successive PCR amplification steps followed. On the authors' methods: MIGEC was used to demultiplex reads and group reads by UMI, and MiTCR was used to assemble and quantify clonotypes. To exclude erroneous sequences, any TCR cDNA sequence not supported by at least two reads was discarded. The tcR package was used for downstream repertoire analysis, and clonotypes were matched across fractions by CDR3 nucleotide sequence plus V segment. VDJmatch was used to annotate antigen specificity against VDJdb, with one amino acid substitution in CDR3 allowed. TCRdb reprocessed the reads and assigns one entry to each CDR3 protein sequence, leaving out DNA. TCRdb assigned the V and J calls; the authors' analysis was not used. The sample has about 160,000 distinct CDR3 sequences on record. Of the sample, about a fifth is held by the ten largest clones.

Broader findings and caveats from the paper: Those dominant clonotypes were again the most abundant among CD3+CD56-NKG2C+ cells in several donors, at about 25-65%. In roughly 6 donors, the dominant CD3+CD56+NKG2C+ clonotypes were among the top 10 CD8+ clonotypes and accounted for roughly 1.0-7.0% of CD8+ T cells. Whether the expanded NKG2C-expressing T cell clones were specific for HCMV antigens remained unclear.

Concerning this clonotype: Its antigen remains unidentified.

A commercial ELISA kit detecting HCMV-specific IgG in serum was used to determine HCMV serostatus. Peripheral blood mononuclear cells were isolated from blood by Ficoll density gradient centrifugation. This clonotype was obtained from a woman between 18 and 70 years old in good health. Sequenced sample: blood T cells: a sorted CD56 or NKG2C T cell subset, CD4+ or CD8+ T cells, or bulk PBMC T cells (not recorded which). The chain is assembled from TRBV2 and TRBJ2-5; the TCRdb D gene call, TRBD1, has no DNA to confirm it. The CDR3 reads as follows: CASSEYGILDQYF.